This T cell receptor beta chain was recorded in a study of beta chain features in type 1 diabetes. The CDR3 runs 13 residues. With 3 bases removed from V and 5 bases from J, the gap between germline ends came to 8 bases. CDR1 is MNHNS, CDR2 SASEGT, per germline. Findings and caveats of the study: Moderate but significant shortening of TCRB CDR3s was recorded in all four CD4+ subsets from Type 1 diabetes patients. In the patient group, naive, central memory and Treg TCRB repertoires seemed more alike than in the healthy donor group.

Sequencing targeted expressed TCRB transcripts, as all isolated RNA had been reverse transcribed. TCRdb's table, derived via immunoSEQ multiplex PCR, lists solely in-frame clones and lacks some. The profile shows about 340,000 clones, about 13% of them singletons. For this clone: The antigen is unknown.

This TCR came from a woman aged 18-29 years with type 1 diabetes. The V gene is TRBV6-1, the J gene TRBJ2-4; D is undetermined. Input material: naive CD4+ T cells from blood. Here the CDR3 reads CASSEGLQNIQYF. The CDR3 nucleotides are TGTGCCAGCAGTGAGGGCCTCCAAAACATTCAGTACTTC.